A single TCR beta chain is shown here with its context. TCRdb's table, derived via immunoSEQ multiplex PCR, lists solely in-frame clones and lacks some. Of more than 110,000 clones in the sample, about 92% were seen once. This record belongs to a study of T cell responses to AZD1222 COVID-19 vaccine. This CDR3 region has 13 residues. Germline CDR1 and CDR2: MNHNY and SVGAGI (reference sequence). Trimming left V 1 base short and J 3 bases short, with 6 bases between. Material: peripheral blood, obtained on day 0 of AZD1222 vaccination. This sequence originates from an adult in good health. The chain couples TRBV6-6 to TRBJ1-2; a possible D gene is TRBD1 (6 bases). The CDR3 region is CASSYYRDYGYTF. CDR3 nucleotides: TGTGCCAGCAGTTACTACAGGGACTATGGCTACACCTTC.